This is a list of T cell receptor beta chains from one sample in a study of vaccination effects on CD4 cells after COVID-19. No antigens are known for them. The data were produced by immunoSEQ multiplex PCR, yet TCRdb's version contains in-frame clones alone and is incomplete. Of tens of thousands of clones in the sample, over 60% are singletons; the top ten hold 5.4%. Sequenced here: CD4+ T cells from PBMCs cultured without peptide, sampled after COVID-19 vaccination. The receptors originated from a human donor who had a prior SARS-CoV-2 infection. CDR3s include the opening cysteine and the closing phenylalanine or tryptophan. The D gene is left open where the match is weak. Where a row states a size, it is once, few, many or the class of an expanded clone; other rows omit it.

V: TRBV5-1; size: .; J: TRBJ2-3; D: TRBD2; DNA: TGCGCCAGCAGCCGCTCGACTAGCGGGATTACAGATACGCAGTATTTT; CDR3: CASSRSTSGITDTQYF
V: TRBV15; size: .; J: TRBJ2-3; D: TRBD2; DNA: TGTGCCACCAGCAGATCCTCTAGCGGGAGGGCCGAGGATACGCAGTATTTT; CDR3: CATSRSSSGRAEDTQYF
V: TRBV5-1; size: medium-sized; J: TRBJ2-7; D: TRBD2; DNA: TGCGCCAGCAGCTTGGCCAATCTAGCGGACTCCTACGAGCAGTACTTC; CDR3: CASSLANLADSYEQYF
V: TRBV20-1; size: .; J: TRBJ2-3; D: TRBD2; DNA: TGCAGTGCTAGTGGGGTAGCGGGAGGGAATAGGCGAGATACGCAGTATTTT; CDR3: CSASGVAGGNRRDTQYF
V: TRBV18; size: .; J: TRBJ1-2; D: .; DNA: TGTGCCAGCTCAGAAACTGCAGGGGAAGGGGGCTACACCTTC; CDR3: CASSETAGEGGYTF
V: TRBV24-1; size: few; J: TRBJ2-2; D: .; DNA: TGTGCCACCAGTGGGGGTATCCACACCGGGGAGCTGTTTTTT; CDR3: CATSGGIHTGELFF
V: TRBV5-1; size: .; J: TRBJ2-7; D: .; DNA: TGCGCCAGCAGCTTGGTTCAGGGGTTGCGCGAGCAGTACTTC; CDR3: CASSLVQGLREQYF
V: TRBV15; size: .; J: TRBJ2-6; D: .; DNA: TGTGCCACCAGCAGAGACCCGCCAAACGGGGCCAACGTCCTGACTTTC; CDR3: CATSRDPPNGANVLTF
V: TRBV6-5; size: once; J: TRBJ2-1; D: TRBD2; DNA: TGTGCCAGCACGGTGGGACTAGCGGGGTACAATGAGCAGTTCTTC; CDR3: CASTVGLAGYNEQFF
V: TRBV6-5; size: .; J: TRBJ2-7; D: .; DNA: TGTGCTACCGGGACGGGCTCCTACGAGCAGTACTTC; CDR3: CATGTGSYEQYF
V: TRBV3-1/TRBV3-2; size: .; J: TRBJ2-2; D: .; DNA: TGTGCCACACGCAGGGGCCTAAACACCGGGGAGCTGTTTTTT; CDR3: CATRRGLNTGELFF
V: TRBV11-3; size: .; J: TRBJ2-1; D: .; DNA: TGTGCCAGCAGTGGAGGGCCGGGCTCCTACAATGAGCAGTTCTTC; CDR3: CASSGGPGSYNEQFF
V: TRBV6-6; size: .; J: TRBJ1-5; D: .; DNA: TGTGCCAGCAGTGCCGTACAGCAGCAGCCCCAGCATTTT; CDR3: CASSAVQQQPQHF
V: TRBV4-3; size: .; J: TRBJ2-5; D: .; DNA: TGCGCCAGCAGCCAAGATTGGGGGAATAGGGGAGAGACCCAGTACTTC; CDR3: CASSQDWGNRGETQYF
V: TRBV3-1/TRBV3-2; size: .; J: TRBJ2-1; D: TRBD2; DNA: TGTGCCAGCAGCCAAGAAGGGGAGGGCTATGAGCAGTTCTTC; CDR3: CASSQEGEGYEQFF
V: TRBV18; size: .; J: TRBJ1-2; D: .; DNA: TGTGCCAGCTCACTTCTGGGATTCTATGGCTACACCTTC; CDR3: CASSLLGFYGYTF
V: TRBV7-9; size: .; J: TRBJ1-2; D: .; DNA: TGTGCCAGCAGCCACCGGGACCGAGCCTTCGGCTACACCTTC; CDR3: CASSHRDRAFGYTF
V: TRBV18; size: .; J: TRBJ1-3; D: .; DNA: TGTGCCAGCTCCCTCTCAGGGCGCTCAGGAAACACCATATATTTT; CDR3: CASSLSGRSGNTIYF
V: TRBV7-7; size: .; J: TRBJ2-2; D: TRBD2; DNA: TGTGCTAGCAGTCGTACGGGACTAGCGGGGGGACTAGAACCCGGGGAGCTGTTTTTT; CDR3: CASSRTGLAGGLEPGELFF
V: TRBV5-1; size: few; J: TRBJ1-6; D: TRBD1; DNA: TGCGCCAGCAGCTTCGGACAGGGTAATTCACCCCTCCACTTT; CDR3: CASSFGQGNSPLHF
V: TRBV20-1; size: .; J: TRBJ2-7; D: TRBD2; DNA: TGCAGTGCTAGTAGCTCCGGGAGGGCCGCCGAGCAGTACTTC; CDR3: CSASSSGRAAEQYF
V: TRBV5-1; size: .; J: TRBJ1-2; D: .; DNA: TGCGCCAGCAGCCCTGGAGGTGCAGGCCCCTATGGCTACACCTTC; CDR3: CASSPGGAGPYGYTF